This paragraph covers one TCR beta chain sequence. In the authors' workflow: Reference gene primer amplification in the assay estimated nucleated cell counts. Method: immunoSEQ multiplex PCR; TCRdb's copy keeps in-frame clones and lacks some. V and J calls and clone size are those listed in that table; D and trimming were worked out from the DNA. The sample records tens of thousands of clones, 85% being singletons. The data belong to a study of blood T cell repertoires in COVID-19. Turning to the study itself: Samples representing acute and convalescent COVID-19 were sourced from the United States, Italy and Spain. T cells, B-cell-depleted T cells, or PBMCs supplied cDNA or gDNA.

This TCR was sampled from a man older than 75 with acute or convalescent COVID-19. The sample comprised peripheral blood.

DNA of the CDR3: TGTGCCAGCAGCTCCCCGCGGGGCTCTGGGGCCAACGTCCTGACTTTC. Protein sequence: CASSSPRGSGANVLTF. The chain recombines TRBV7-6 with TRBJ2-6, with TRBD2 as a possible D gene (6 bases). CDR1 is SGHVS and CDR2 is FNYEAQ in the germline V gene. The V and J ends lost 4 bases and 0 bases respectively, with 10 bases between them. This CDR3 contains 16 residues.